This T cell receptor (beta chain) originates from a study of post-analysis software for immune sequencing data. Study results and limitations: When patients were compared with controls, a handful of TRBV segments were more frequent, TRBV5-6, TRBV5-1 and TRBV20-1 among them.

This clonotype was seen only a few times. The antigen is undetermined. Built from TCR beta cDNA, the libraries had unique molecular identifiers in them. MiXCR was run by TCRdb on the PCR reads, yielding one entry per CDR3 protein. The top ten hold approximately 7.1% of the sample, which has 400,000 to 500,000 distinct CDR3 sequences, approximately 37% seen once. The CDR3 has 13 residues. Trimming pared 7 bases from V and 1 base from J, leaving 9 bases between. Germline-derived CDR1 and CDR2 are SGHVS and FQNEAQ. The chain is built from TRBV7-8 and TRBJ2-3, with D perhaps TRBD1 (5 bases). The TCR sequence derives from a girl aged 2-9 years with multiple sclerosis. The specimen sequenced was blood. Written as DNA, the CDR3 is TGTGCCAGCACTCTAGGGGGCACAGATACGCAGTATTTT. Translating gives CASTLGGTDTQYF.